This TCR beta chain was sequenced during a study of metastatic and nonmetastatic thyroid tumors (dated by TCRdb to the early 2020s). Regarding the complete study: For patients with malignant and with benign thyroid disease, the researchers compared repertoires between peripheral blood samples and tumor or nodule tissue samples.

The study at large found these results: In both blood and tumor samples, malignant tumors were reported to have significantly higher TCR beta diversity than benign nodules.

The CDR3 runs 13 residues from the cysteine to the phenylalanine. The kept DNA is CDR3 alone, 39 bases in frame from the first base. Looking up the germline V gene yields CDR1 SGHDT and CDR2 YYEEEE. Trimming takes 1 base from V and 9 bases from J, and the germline ends sit 8 bases apart. No patient had received any treatment before thyroid surgery. Using T-cell receptor beta sequencing, the study looked back at clinical samples from patients collected from about 2011 to 2019. Library preparation was by PCR. TCRdb records Illumina HiSeq 4000 as the sequencer. High-throughput sequencing was used to profile the TCR beta-chain CDR3 region of every patient. Per the original workflow: A classifier to discriminate distant-metastatic papillary thyroid cancer patients was built from CDR3 differences across clinicopathological groups. The Shannon index was used to measure repertoire diversity, and the Morisita-Horn index was used to measure how similar tumor and blood repertoires were. TCRdb's own reprocessing of the public reads used fastp at Q25 and MiXCR and kept productive beta chains. None of the V and J calls come from the authors' own analysis; TCRdb made them. Within this sample are more than 30,000 clones, with about 21% of them counted one time only. The ten top clones hold about 22% of the sample.

This clone was detected many times. Its antigen target is currently unknown. Base qualities are missing; no much larger clone stands one base away. The sequence is built from TRBV5-6 and TRBJ1-6, with no confidently assigned D gene. Sequenced input: blood. This receptor was obtained from a female donor with papillary thyroid cancer or a benign thyroid nodule (not recorded which). Some clones in this sample may be carry-over from other donors' samples. The nucleotides read TGTGCCAGCAGCTTGCCGTTGTCTTCACCCCTCCACTTT. The resulting protein is CASSLPLSSPLHF.